This entry features one TCR beta chain sequence. The data originate from a study of OX40 agonist ivuxolimab in advanced cancers. The CDR3 sequence is 12 residues long. Per the germline V gene, CDR1 is GTSNPN and CDR2 is SVGIG (reference sequence). V lost 7 bases and J lost 5, with 14 bases in between. Assay: immunoSEQ multiplex PCR; the TCRdb copy retains only in-frame clones and omits some. The table records roughly 39,000 clones, over 75% of them present only once. Sequenced here: CD4+ or CD8+ T cells sorted from blood, sampled in a trial of the OX40 agonist ivuxolimab. The receptor's source is an adult with an advanced solid tumor such as melanoma, head and neck, liver or kidney cancer. The J gene is TRBJ1-1, the V gene TRBV30, with D tentatively TRBD1 (6 bases). CDR3 DNA: TGTGCCTTATCGCCGGGACAAACTGAAGCTTTCTTT. Its translation is CALSPGQTEAFF.